This is a list of T cell receptor beta chains from one sample in a study of cytomegalovirus exposure and HLA in healthy donors. Measured with immunoSEQ multiplex PCR; TCRdb has only the in-frame clones, and not every one. The repertoire holds around 150,000 clones, with 68% as singletons. The sequenced sample was PBMCs. These receptors came from a man between 45 and 60 years old in good health and CMV-seronegative. The CDR3 runs from the conserved cysteine through the conserved F or W. Clone size appears in some rows only: once, few, many, or a class for an expanded clone.

14	.	TRBV28	TRBJ1-2	CGPKGAVRNYGYTF
16	.	TRBV7-6	TRBJ1-4	CASSAGTIATNEKLFF
14	.	TRBV10-2	TRBJ1-5	CASSEKGRAQPQHF
15	few	TRBV4-1	TRBJ1-4	CASSFRTGSDEKLFF
12	few	TRBV7-9	TRBJ2-1	CASSSTGNEQFF
15	.	TRBV6-5	TRBJ2-7	CASSPDRGTGPEQYF
15	.	TRBV6-1	TRBJ1-5	CASSSLTGNNQPQHF
15	few	TRBV5-1	TRBJ1-2	CASSTGQLANYGYTF
16	.	TRBV6-1	TRBJ1-5	CASSEAPGGKVQPQHF
13	.	TRBV7-8	TRBJ2-7	CASSSDRVYEQYF
17	.	TRBV5-1	TRBJ1-6	CASSLQGTGLLRSPLHF
14	.	TRBV7-6	TRBJ2-7	CASSLTGSSYEQYF
13	few	TRBV5-8	TRBJ1-2	CASSYDRGYGYTF
14	few	TRBV6-1	TRBJ1-1	CASSVDRVNTEAFF
14	.	TRBV18	TRBJ1-4	CASSPTGTEEKLFF
15	once	TRBV5-6	TRBJ1-2	CASSSAGGTETGYTF
13	.	TRBV5-4	TRBJ2-7	CASSWDRNYEQYF
15	.	TRBV6-4	TRBJ1-6	CASRPGQGGNSPLHF
16	.	TRBV25-1	TRBJ2-3	CASSPGGGRASDTQYF
15	.	TRBV9	TRBJ1-2	CASSVARTGRNGYTF
15	.	TRBV28	TRBJ2-1	CASSFGDRGFNEQFF
15	.	TRBV6-1	TRBJ2-7	CASSTRQGGNYEQYF
15	.	TRBV9	TRBJ2-3	CASSYPGLPTDTQYF
17	.	TRBV11-2	TRBJ2-3	CASSLKLAGGNTDTQYF
14	.	TRBV5-1	TRBJ1-2	CASSYTPGDYGYTF
16	few	TRBV5-1	TRBJ2-5	CASSLVAQGGSETQYF
14	.	TRBV5-5	TRBJ2-7	CASSTGQGSYEQYF
15	.	TRBV2	TRBJ1-2	CASTTQESFGGGYTF
14	.	TRBV5-6	TRBJ1-2	CASSPGDREYGYTF
15	few	TRBV5-8	TRBJ2-1	CASSLGTGRGNEQFF
16	.	TRBV4-2	TRBJ2-1	CASSWTSGGAYNEQFF
15	.	TRBV18	TRBJ1-4	CASSPWTGAREKLFF
15	.	TRBV6-1	TRBJ2-2	CASVAGTTNTGELFF
20	.	TRBV19	TRBJ2-1	CASTNPGTGGDWGSYNEQFF
14	.	TRBV29-1	TRBJ2-1	CSGRTGINLNEQFF
14	.	TRBV4-2	TRBJ2-2	CASSQSRVTGELFF
16	.	TRBV6-5	TRBJ1-4	CASSYSRGVYNEKLFF
13	.	TRBV6-1	TRBJ1-3	CASAPGVGNTIYF
15	.	TRBV5-1	TRBJ1-1	CASSQVQGANTEAFF
17	.	TRBV4-2	TRBJ2-2	CASSQARWGSNTGELFF
15	few	TRBV28	TRBJ1-4	CASSLLQGTNEKLFF
11	.	TRBV20-1	TRBJ2-5	CTGDRQETQYF
14	.	TRBV7-2	TRBJ2-4	CASSLGGSKNIQYF
15	.	TRBV5-1	TRBJ2-5	CASSRGGAVQETQYF
16	.	TRBV5-1	TRBJ1-3	CASSLGRTVSGNTIYF
15	once	TRBV6-5	TRBJ1-5	CASSYSAGGNQPQHF
16	.	TRBV4-1	TRBJ1-6	CASSQVRINRNSPLHF
16	.	TRBV7-6	TRBJ2-5	CASSLEGGGTQETQYF
13	few	TRBV7-2	TRBJ2-5	CASSLGGQETQYF
13	.	TRBV29-1	TRBJ2-3	CSVDQGNTDTQYF
15	few	TRBV28	TRBJ1-2	CASSPVDRGLYGYTF
14	.	TRBV2	TRBJ2-7	CASRGTGGVYKQYF
13	.	TRBV19	TRBJ1-2	CASSIETGGGYTF
15	.	TRBV6-5	TRBJ1-4	CASSYSNRGTEKLFF
13	few	TRBV19	TRBJ1-1	CASQDNLNTEAFF
17	.	TRBV5-1	TRBJ2-2	CASSLAGQGAPGGELFF
11	.	TRBV28	TRBJ2-7	CAIQENYEQYF
14	.	TRBV4-3	TRBJ1-4	CASSQGAGEEKLFF
16	once	TRBV5-4	TRBJ2-5	CASSLGQQGQQETQYF
13	.	TRBV6-4	TRBJ2-3	CASSGGTTDTQYF